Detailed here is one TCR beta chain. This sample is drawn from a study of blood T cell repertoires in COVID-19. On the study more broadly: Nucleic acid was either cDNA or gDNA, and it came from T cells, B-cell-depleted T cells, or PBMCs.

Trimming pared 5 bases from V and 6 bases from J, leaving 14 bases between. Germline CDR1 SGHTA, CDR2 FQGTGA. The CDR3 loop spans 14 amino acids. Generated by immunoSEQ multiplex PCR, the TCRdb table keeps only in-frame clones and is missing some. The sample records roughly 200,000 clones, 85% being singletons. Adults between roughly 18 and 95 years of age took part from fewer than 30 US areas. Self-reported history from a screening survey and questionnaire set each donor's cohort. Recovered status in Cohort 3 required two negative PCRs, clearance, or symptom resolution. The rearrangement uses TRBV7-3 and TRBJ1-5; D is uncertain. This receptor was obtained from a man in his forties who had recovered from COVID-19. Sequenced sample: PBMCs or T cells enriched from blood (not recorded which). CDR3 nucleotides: TGTGCCAGCAGCGCCCCAGGTAGTGGTCAGCCCCAGCATTTT. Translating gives CASSAPGSGQPQHF.